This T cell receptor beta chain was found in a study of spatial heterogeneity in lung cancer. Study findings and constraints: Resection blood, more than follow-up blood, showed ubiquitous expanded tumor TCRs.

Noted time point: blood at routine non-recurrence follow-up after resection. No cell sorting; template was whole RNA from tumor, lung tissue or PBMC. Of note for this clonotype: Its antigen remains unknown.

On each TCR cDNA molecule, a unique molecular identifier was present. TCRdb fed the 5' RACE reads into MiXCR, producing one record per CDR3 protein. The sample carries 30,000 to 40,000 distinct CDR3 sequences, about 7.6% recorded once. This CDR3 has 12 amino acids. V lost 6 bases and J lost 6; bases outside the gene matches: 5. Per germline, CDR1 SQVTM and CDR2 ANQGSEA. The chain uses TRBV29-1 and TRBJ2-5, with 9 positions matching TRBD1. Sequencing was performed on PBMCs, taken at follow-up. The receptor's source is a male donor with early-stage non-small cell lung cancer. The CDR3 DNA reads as TGCAGCGTGGGGACAGGGCCTAAGACCCAGTACTTC. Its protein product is CSVGTGPKTQYF.